These T cell receptor beta chains were read from a single sample in a study of CD8 T cells in Susac syndrome. TCRdb independently ran MiXCR on the immunoSEQ multiplex PCR reads; one entry per CDR3 protein. The sample yields about 140,000 distinct CDR3 sequences, about 95% seen once. Input material: CD4+ T cells from PBMCs. The receptor set was obtained from a human donor with Susac syndrome. The CDR3 runs from the conserved cysteine through the conserved F or W. Fields, in order: clone size, J gene, D gene, V gene, CDR3 protein, CDR3 DNA. A D gene is named only where the DNA matches it firmly. The listing skips clone size in some rows; elsewhere it reads once, few, many or a size class.

clone size: -; J gene: TRBJ2-5; D gene: TRBD1; V gene: TRBV30; CDR3 protein: CARSGTGGLVAYF; CDR3 DNA: TGTGCCCGCTCCGGGACAGGGGGCCTCGTCGCGTACTTC
clone size: -; J gene: TRBJ2-2; D gene: -; V gene: TRBV3-1; CDR3 protein: CASSQSEGELFF; CDR3 DNA: TGTGCCAGCAGCCAATCCGAGGGGGAGCTGTTTTTT
clone size: -; J gene: TRBJ2-5; D gene: TRBD1; V gene: TRBV20-1; CDR3 protein: CSASGGQETQYF; CDR3 DNA: TGCAGTGCCTCAGGGGGCCAGGAGACCCAGTACTTC
clone size: -; J gene: TRBJ2-1; D gene: -; V gene: TRBV6-6; CDR3 protein: CASSYTGGDNEQFF; CDR3 DNA: TGTGCCAGCAGTTACACAGGGGGGGACAATGAGCAGTTCTTC
clone size: -; J gene: TRBJ2-7; D gene: TRBD2; V gene: TRBV30; CDR3 protein: CAWSVGGSSYEQYF; CDR3 DNA: TGTGCCTGGAGTGTTGGCGGGAGTTCCTACGAGCAGTACTTC
clone size: -; J gene: TRBJ1-1; D gene: -; V gene: TRBV9; CDR3 protein: CASSVQGGTEAFF; CDR3 DNA: TGTGCCAGCAGCGTCCAGGGAGGGACTGAAGCTTTCTTT
clone size: -; J gene: TRBJ1-1; D gene: TRBD1; V gene: TRBV20-1; CDR3 protein: CSATDRVGKNTEAFF; CDR3 DNA: TGCAGTGCCACCGACAGGGTTGGGAAGAACACTGAAGCTTTCTTT
clone size: -; J gene: TRBJ1-4; D gene: -; V gene: TRBV5-1; CDR3 protein: CASSSGLEEKLFF; CDR3 DNA: TGCGCCAGCAGCTCCGGACTTGAGGAAAAACTGTTTTTT
clone size: -; J gene: TRBJ1-2; D gene: -; V gene: TRBV4-3; CDR3 protein: CASSSVGGPSNYGYTF; CDR3 DNA: TGCGCCAGCAGCTCGGTCGGGGGCCCCTCTAACTATGGCTACACCTTC
clone size: -; J gene: TRBJ1-5; D gene: -; V gene: TRBV3-1; CDR3 protein: CASSQDTNQPQHF; CDR3 DNA: TGTGCCAGCAGCCAAGACACCAATCAGCCCCAGCATTTT
clone size: -; J gene: TRBJ1-4; D gene: -; V gene: TRBV6-5; CDR3 protein: CASGVSGTVREKLFF; CDR3 DNA: TGTGCCAGCGGGGTTTCAGGGACGGTTCGCGAAAAACTGTTTTTT
clone size: -; J gene: TRBJ2-1; D gene: TRBD2; V gene: TRBV4-1; CDR3 protein: CASSQEEERGEQFF; CDR3 DNA: TGCGCCAGCAGCCAAGAGGAGGAGCGGGGTGAGCAGTTCTTC
clone size: -; J gene: TRBJ2-3; D gene: -; V gene: TRBV9; CDR3 protein: CASSVRDGTDTQYF; CDR3 DNA: TGTGCCAGCAGCGTAAGGGACGGCACAGATACGCAGTATTTT
clone size: -; J gene: TRBJ2-4; D gene: -; V gene: TRBV28; CDR3 protein: CASCGGSVAKNIQYF; CDR3 DNA: TGTGCCAGTTGTGGCGGGTCTGTTGCCAAAAACATTCAGTACTTC
clone size: -; J gene: TRBJ1-2; D gene: -; V gene: TRBV4-3; CDR3 protein: CASSPYKTPNYGYTF; CDR3 DNA: TGCGCCAGCAGCCCTTATAAGACACCCAACTATGGCTACACCTTC
clone size: -; J gene: TRBJ2-5; D gene: TRBD1; V gene: TRBV20-1; CDR3 protein: CSAIRQGQETQYF; CDR3 DNA: TGCAGTGCTATTCGACAGGGCCAAGAGACCCAGTACTTC
clone size: -; J gene: TRBJ2-3; D gene: TRBD1; V gene: TRBV7-8; CDR3 protein: CASSLDRQDTQYF; CDR3 DNA: TGTGCCAGCAGCTTGGACAGGCAAGATACGCAGTATTTT
clone size: once; J gene: TRBJ2-7; D gene: TRBD2; V gene: TRBV9; CDR3 protein: CASSVDYSGGYEQYF; CDR3 DNA: TGTGCCAGCAGCGTAGATTACAGCGGGGGTTACGAGCAGTACTTC
clone size: -; J gene: TRBJ2-1; D gene: -; V gene: TRBV5-1; CDR3 protein: CASSLGGHPKAYNEQFF; CDR3 DNA: TGCGCCAGCAGCCTGGGCGGACACCCGAAGGCCTACAATGAGCAGTTCTTC
clone size: -; J gene: TRBJ2-7; D gene: TRBD1; V gene: TRBV6-6; CDR3 protein: CASSFGQGTHEQYF; CDR3 DNA: TGTGCCAGCAGTTTCGGACAGGGGACCCACGAGCAGTACTTC
clone size: -; J gene: TRBJ1-4; D gene: -; V gene: TRBV15; CDR3 protein: CATSRGPGHPEKLFF; CDR3 DNA: TGTGCCACCAGCAGGGGACCGGGACACCCTGAAAAACTGTTTTTT
clone size: -; J gene: TRBJ1-1; D gene: TRBD1; V gene: TRBV12-3/TRBV12-4; CDR3 protein: CASSRRGRGDTEAFF; CDR3 DNA: TGTGCCAGCAGTCGCAGGGGGCGCGGGGACACTGAAGCTTTCTTT
clone size: -; J gene: TRBJ1-2; D gene: -; V gene: TRBV5-1; CDR3 protein: CASSRDGGNYGYTF; CDR3 DNA: TGCGCCAGCAGCCGGGACGGGGGTAACTATGGCTACACCTTC
clone size: -; J gene: TRBJ2-5; D gene: -; V gene: TRBV4-3; CDR3 protein: CASSQDDGPRQETQYF; CDR3 DNA: TGCGCCAGCAGCCAAGATGACGGGCCTCGGCAAGAGACCCAGTACTTC
clone size: -; J gene: TRBJ2-2; D gene: TRBD2; V gene: TRBV7-9; CDR3 protein: CASSPGTSGVTGELFF; CDR3 DNA: TGTGCCAGCAGCCCGGGGACTAGCGGGGTCACCGGGGAGCTGTTTTTT
clone size: -; J gene: TRBJ2-3; D gene: -; V gene: TRBV30; CDR3 protein: CAWNRRERTDTQYF; CDR3 DNA: TGTGCCTGGAACCGACGGGAGAGGACAGATACGCAGTATTTT
clone size: -; J gene: TRBJ1-1; D gene: -; V gene: TRBV19; CDR3 protein: CASSMTGLRTEAFF; CDR3 DNA: TGTGCCAGTAGTATGACAGGTCTCCGGACTGAAGCTTTCTTT
clone size: few; J gene: TRBJ2-3; D gene: -; V gene: TRBV9; CDR3 protein: CASSATTDTQYF; CDR3 DNA: TGTGCCAGCAGTGCGACAACAGATACGCAGTATTTT
clone size: -; J gene: TRBJ2-3; D gene: TRBD2; V gene: TRBV2; CDR3 protein: CASKGLAPPDTQYF; CDR3 DNA: TGTGCCAGCAAGGGACTAGCCCCTCCAGATACGCAGTATTTT
clone size: once; J gene: TRBJ2-7; D gene: -; V gene: TRBV5-1; CDR3 protein: CASRRTDSSYEQYF; CDR3 DNA: TGCGCCAGCCGCCGGACAGACAGCTCCTACGAGCAGTACTTC
clone size: -; J gene: TRBJ2-1; D gene: TRBD2; V gene: TRBV7-3; CDR3 protein: CASSLRGGAYNEQFF; CDR3 DNA: TGTGCCAGCAGCTTAAGGGGGGGGGCCTACAATGAGCAGTTCTTC
clone size: -; J gene: TRBJ2-5; D gene: TRBD2; V gene: TRBV29-1; CDR3 protein: CSVVRGEGETQYF; CDR3 DNA: TGCAGCGTTGTTCGGGGGGAAGGAGAGACCCAGTACTTC
clone size: -; J gene: TRBJ2-5; D gene: TRBD2; V gene: TRBV20-1; CDR3 protein: CSARLAGYLETQYF; CDR3 DNA: TGCAGTGCTCGCCTAGCGGGATACTTGGAGACCCAGTACTTC
clone size: -; J gene: TRBJ2-3; D gene: -; V gene: TRBV5-1; CDR3 protein: CASSVRLDSGTDTQYF; CDR3 DNA: TGCGCCAGCAGCGTCCGACTAGATTCGGGCACAGATACGCAGTATTTT
clone size: -; J gene: TRBJ1-4; D gene: TRBD1; V gene: TRBV4-3; CDR3 protein: CASSPSPTGFEKLFF; CDR3 DNA: TGCGCCAGCAGCCCTTCACCGACAGGGTTTGAAAAACTGTTTTTT
clone size: -; J gene: TRBJ1-5; D gene: -; V gene: TRBV30; CDR3 protein: CAWSDRGNQPQHF; CDR3 DNA: TGTGCCTGGAGTGACAGGGGCAATCAGCCCCAGCATTTT
clone size: -; J gene: TRBJ2-7; D gene: -; V gene: TRBV4-1; CDR3 protein: CASRDLRGFNEQYF; CDR3 DNA: TGCGCCAGCAGGGACCTAAGGGGGTTCAACGAGCAGTACTTC
clone size: -; J gene: TRBJ2-1; D gene: -; V gene: TRBV9; CDR3 protein: CASSVAYLLDEQFF; CDR3 DNA: TGTGCCAGCAGCGTAGCGTATCTCCTCGATGAGCAGTTCTTC
clone size: -; J gene: TRBJ1-5; D gene: TRBD1; V gene: TRBV27; CDR3 protein: CASSEGRGRGKLNQPQHF; CDR3 DNA: TGTGCCAGCAGTGAAGGCAGGGGGCGAGGGAAGCTCAATCAGCCCCAGCATTTT
clone size: -; J gene: TRBJ1-1; D gene: -; V gene: TRBV30; CDR3 protein: CAWSVEVYAEAFF; CDR3 DNA: TGTGCCTGGAGTGTAGAAGTGTATGCCGAAGCTTTCTTT
clone size: -; J gene: TRBJ1-5; D gene: TRBD1; V gene: TRBV5-6; CDR3 protein: CASSLTGTGLQPQHF; CDR3 DNA: TGTGCCAGCAGCCTTACCGGGACAGGGCTTCAGCCCCAGCATTTT
clone size: -; J gene: TRBJ1-6; D gene: -; V gene: TRBV6-5; CDR3 protein: CASSSFIRRTVNSPLHF; CDR3 DNA: TGTGCCAGCAGTTCGTTTATACGGAGGACGGTGAATTCACCCCTCCACTTT
clone size: -; J gene: TRBJ2-7; D gene: TRBD1; V gene: TRBV18; CDR3 protein: CASAQETGGTYEQYF; CDR3 DNA: TGTGCCAGCGCGCAGGAGACAGGGGGAACCTACGAGCAGTACTTC
clone size: -; J gene: TRBJ2-2; D gene: -; V gene: TRBV12-3/TRBV12-4; CDR3 protein: CASSLKTGGELFF; CDR3 DNA: TGTGCCAGCAGTCTGAAGACAGGCGGGGAGCTGTTTTTT
clone size: -; J gene: TRBJ1-1; D gene: -; V gene: TRBV4-1; CDR3 protein: CASSQDRDKNAFF; CDR3 DNA: TGCGCCAGCAGCCAAGATCGGGATAAGAATGCTTTCTTT
clone size: -; J gene: TRBJ2-7; D gene: -; V gene: TRBV7-2; CDR3 protein: CASSPRHPGQGEQYF; CDR3 DNA: TGTGCCAGCAGCCCCCGGCACCCTGGGCAGGGCGAGCAGTACTTC
clone size: -; J gene: TRBJ2-7; D gene: TRBD1; V gene: TRBV20-1; CDR3 protein: CSARGYGRGLYEQYF; CDR3 DNA: TGCAGTGCTAGAGGATATGGTAGGGGGCTCTACGAGCAGTACTTC
clone size: -; J gene: TRBJ2-2; D gene: TRBD1; V gene: TRBV6-9; CDR3 protein: CASGQGATGELFF; CDR3 DNA: TGTGCCAGCGGACAGGGGGCCACCGGGGAGCTGTTTTTT
clone size: -; J gene: TRBJ2-7; D gene: -; V gene: TRBV18; CDR3 protein: CASSRRLGQDEQYF; CDR3 DNA: TGTGCCAGCTCACGACGCCTGGGACAAGATGAGCAGTACTTC
clone size: -; J gene: TRBJ2-5; D gene: -; V gene: TRBV5-4; CDR3 protein: CASSSPKTGETQYF; CDR3 DNA: TGTGCCAGCAGCTCTCCCAAGACAGGAGAGACCCAGTACTTC
clone size: once; J gene: TRBJ1-2; D gene: TRBD1; V gene: TRBV30; CDR3 protein: CAWMRSSRQGAGYGYTF; CDR3 DNA: TGTGCCTGGATGAGGAGTTCCCGACAGGGGGCCGGCTATGGCTACACCTTC
clone size: once; J gene: TRBJ2-1; D gene: -; V gene: TRBV5-1; CDR3 protein: CASVTEGQGRNEQFF; CDR3 DNA: TGCGCCAGCGTCACGGAGGGGCAGGGACGGAATGAGCAGTTCTTC
clone size: -; J gene: TRBJ1-2; D gene: -; V gene: TRBV4-3; CDR3 protein: CASSQPGLWGYTF; CDR3 DNA: TGCGCCAGCAGCCAACCAGGACTCTGGGGCTACACCTTC
clone size: -; J gene: TRBJ1-4; D gene: -; V gene: TRBV19; CDR3 protein: CASTRGLNEKLFF; CDR3 DNA: TGTGCCAGTACGCGGGGGCTTAATGAAAAACTGTTTTTT
clone size: -; J gene: TRBJ1-2; D gene: -; V gene: TRBV12-3/TRBV12-4; CDR3 protein: CASSLHRVADGYTF; CDR3 DNA: TGTGCCAGCAGTTTACACAGGGTGGCGGATGGCTACACCTTC
clone size: -; J gene: TRBJ2-5; D gene: -; V gene: TRBV5-4; CDR3 protein: CASSRRGTGVQETQYF; CDR3 DNA: TGTGCCAGCAGCCGTCGGGGGACCGGCGTTCAAGAGACCCAGTACTTC
clone size: -; J gene: TRBJ2-5; D gene: -; V gene: TRBV30; CDR3 protein: CAWSVSGIEETQYF; CDR3 DNA: TGTGCCTGGAGTGTATCGGGGATCGAAGAGACCCAGTACTTC